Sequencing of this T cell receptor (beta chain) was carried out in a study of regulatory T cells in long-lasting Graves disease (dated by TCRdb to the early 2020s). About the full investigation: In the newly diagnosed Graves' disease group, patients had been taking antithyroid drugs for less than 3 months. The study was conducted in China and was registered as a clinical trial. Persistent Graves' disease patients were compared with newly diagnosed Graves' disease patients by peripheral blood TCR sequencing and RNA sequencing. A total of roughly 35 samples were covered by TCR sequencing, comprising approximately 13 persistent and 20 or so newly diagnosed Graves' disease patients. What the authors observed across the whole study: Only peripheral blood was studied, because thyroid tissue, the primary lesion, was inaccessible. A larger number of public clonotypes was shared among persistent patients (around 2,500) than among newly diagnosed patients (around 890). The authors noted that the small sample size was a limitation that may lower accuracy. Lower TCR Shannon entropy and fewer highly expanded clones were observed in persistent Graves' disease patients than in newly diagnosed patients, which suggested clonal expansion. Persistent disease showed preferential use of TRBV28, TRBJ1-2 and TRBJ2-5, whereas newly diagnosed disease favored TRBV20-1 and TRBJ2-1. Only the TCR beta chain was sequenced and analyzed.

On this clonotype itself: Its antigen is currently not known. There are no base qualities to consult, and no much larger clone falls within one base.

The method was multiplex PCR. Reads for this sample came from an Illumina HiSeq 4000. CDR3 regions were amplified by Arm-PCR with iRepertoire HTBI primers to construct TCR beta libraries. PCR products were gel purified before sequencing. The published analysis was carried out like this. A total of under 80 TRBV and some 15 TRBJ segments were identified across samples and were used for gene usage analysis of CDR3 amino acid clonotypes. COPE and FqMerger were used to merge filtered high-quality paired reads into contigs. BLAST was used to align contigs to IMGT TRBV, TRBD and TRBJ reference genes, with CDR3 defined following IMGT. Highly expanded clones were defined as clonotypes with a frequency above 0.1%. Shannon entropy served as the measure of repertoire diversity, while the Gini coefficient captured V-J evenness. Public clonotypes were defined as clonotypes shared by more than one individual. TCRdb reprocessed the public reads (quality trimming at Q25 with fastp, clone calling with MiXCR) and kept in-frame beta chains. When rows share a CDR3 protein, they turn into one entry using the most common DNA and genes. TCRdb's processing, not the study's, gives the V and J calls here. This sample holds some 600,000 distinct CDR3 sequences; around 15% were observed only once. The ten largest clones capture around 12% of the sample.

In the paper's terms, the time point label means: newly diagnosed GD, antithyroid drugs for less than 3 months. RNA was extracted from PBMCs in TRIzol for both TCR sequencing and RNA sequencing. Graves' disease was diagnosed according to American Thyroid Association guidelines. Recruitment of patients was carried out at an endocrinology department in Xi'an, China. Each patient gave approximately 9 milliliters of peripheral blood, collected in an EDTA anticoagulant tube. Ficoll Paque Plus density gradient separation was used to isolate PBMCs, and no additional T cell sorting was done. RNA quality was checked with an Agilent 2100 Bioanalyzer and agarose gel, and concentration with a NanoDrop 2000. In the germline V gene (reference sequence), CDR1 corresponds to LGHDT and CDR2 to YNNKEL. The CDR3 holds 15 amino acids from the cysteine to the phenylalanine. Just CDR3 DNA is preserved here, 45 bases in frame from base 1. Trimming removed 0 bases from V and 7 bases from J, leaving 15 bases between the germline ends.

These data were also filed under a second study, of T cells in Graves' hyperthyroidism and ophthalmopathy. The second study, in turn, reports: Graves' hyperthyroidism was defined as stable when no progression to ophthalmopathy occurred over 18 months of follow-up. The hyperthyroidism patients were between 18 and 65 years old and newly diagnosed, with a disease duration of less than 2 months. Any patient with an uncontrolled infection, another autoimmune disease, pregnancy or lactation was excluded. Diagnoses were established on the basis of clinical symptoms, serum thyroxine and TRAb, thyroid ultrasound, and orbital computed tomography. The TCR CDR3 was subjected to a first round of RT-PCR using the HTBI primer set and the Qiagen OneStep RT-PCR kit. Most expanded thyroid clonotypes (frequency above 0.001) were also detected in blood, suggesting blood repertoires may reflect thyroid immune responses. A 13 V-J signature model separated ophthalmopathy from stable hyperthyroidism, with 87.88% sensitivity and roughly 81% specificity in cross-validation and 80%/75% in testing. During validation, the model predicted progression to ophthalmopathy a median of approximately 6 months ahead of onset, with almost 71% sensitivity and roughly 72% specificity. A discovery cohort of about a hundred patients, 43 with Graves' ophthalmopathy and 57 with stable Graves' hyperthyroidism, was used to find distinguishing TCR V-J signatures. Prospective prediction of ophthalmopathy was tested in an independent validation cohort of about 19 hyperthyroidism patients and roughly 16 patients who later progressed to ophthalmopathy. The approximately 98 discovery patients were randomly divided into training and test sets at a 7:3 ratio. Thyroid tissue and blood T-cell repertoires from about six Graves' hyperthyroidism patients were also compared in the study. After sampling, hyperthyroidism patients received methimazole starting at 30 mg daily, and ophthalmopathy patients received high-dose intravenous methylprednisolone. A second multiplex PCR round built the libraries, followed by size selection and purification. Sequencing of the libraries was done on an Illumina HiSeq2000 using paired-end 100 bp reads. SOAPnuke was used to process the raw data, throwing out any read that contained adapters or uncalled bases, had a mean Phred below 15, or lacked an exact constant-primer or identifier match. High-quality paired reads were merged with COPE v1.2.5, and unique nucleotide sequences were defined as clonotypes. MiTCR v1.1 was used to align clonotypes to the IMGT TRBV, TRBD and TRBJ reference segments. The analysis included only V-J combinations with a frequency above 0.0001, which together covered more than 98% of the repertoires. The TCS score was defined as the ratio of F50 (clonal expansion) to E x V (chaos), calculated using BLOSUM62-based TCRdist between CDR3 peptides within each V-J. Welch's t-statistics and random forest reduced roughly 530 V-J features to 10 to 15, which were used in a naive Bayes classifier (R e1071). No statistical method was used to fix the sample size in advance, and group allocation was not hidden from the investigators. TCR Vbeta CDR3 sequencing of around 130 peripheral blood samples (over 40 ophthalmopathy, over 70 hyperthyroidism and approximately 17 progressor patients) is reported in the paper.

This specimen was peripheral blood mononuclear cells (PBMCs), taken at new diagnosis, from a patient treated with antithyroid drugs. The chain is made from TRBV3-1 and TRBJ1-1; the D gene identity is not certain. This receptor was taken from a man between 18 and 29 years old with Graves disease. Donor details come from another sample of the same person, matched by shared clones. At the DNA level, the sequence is TGTGCCAGCAGCCAAGATATGGTTACGGGAAGTGAAGCTTTCTTT. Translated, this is CASSQDMVTGSEAFF.